The 24 T cell receptor beta chains in this list originate from one sample, sequenced in a study of shared T cell receptors in the human thymus (dated by TCRdb to the early 2020s). Library method: the immunoSEQ multiplex PCR assay. TCRdb limited this immuneACCESS table to in-frame rearrangements with V and J called. A share of clones is missing; checked studies link under half to unresolved V genes, and the rest is unexplained. Recorded for this sample are around 340,000 clones; approximately 95% of them occurred a single time. The ten largest make up approximately 0.02% of the sample. The sequenced sample was thymocytes. These TCRs come from a human donor.

This clone showed up just once. The chain uses TRBV4-1 and TRBJ2-7; 7 positions agree with TRBD2. V lost 0 bases and J lost 4; bases outside the gene matches: 3. The CDR3 length is 14 residues. Germline V gene lookup returns CDR1 MGHRA and CDR2 YSYEKL. The CDR3 spells CASSQDGGSYEQYF. CDR3 DNA: TGCGCCAGCAGCCAAGATGGCGGGAGTTACGAGCAGTACTTC.

The chain employs TRBV4-1 and TRBJ2-1, with D perhaps given as TRBD1 or TRBD2 (5 bases each). The germline gives CDR1 MGHRA, CDR2 YSYEKL. V dropped 0 bases and J dropped 8 bases, with 20 bases sitting between them. This CDR3 contains 17 residues. The CDR3 nucleotides are TGCGCCAGCAGCCAAGATCCCCGAGGGGCCCTTAGGGATGAGCAGTTCTTC. Translated: CASSQDPRGALRDEQFF.

This chain joins TRBV11-3 and TRBJ2-1; no firm D call. V lost 4 bases to trimming and J lost 0 bases, with 16 bases between them. There are 17 residues in the CDR3. The V gene's germline CDR1 is SGHNT and CDR2 YENEEA. CDR3 region: CASSSTGSRSSYNEQFF. Here the CDR3 DNA reads TGTGCCAGCAGCTCAACCGGATCTAGGAGCTCCTACAATGAGCAGTTCTTC.

The chain joins TRBV4-3 to TRBJ1-1; no definite D call. The V end was cut by 1 base, the J end by 0 bases, with 12 bases between. This CDR3 is built from 16 residues. Germline lookup yields CDR1 LGHNA and CDR2 YSLEER. CDR3 in DNA: TGCGCCAGCAGCCAAGTCACGGCGAGCATGAACACTGAAGCTTTCTTT. This sequence encodes CASSQVTASMNTEAFF.

V gene TRBV15 combines with J gene TRBJ2-1; 8 bases are a match to TRBD2. This CDR3 spans 15 amino acids. Germline V gene lookup returns CDR1 LNHNV and CDR2 YYDKDF (reference sequence). V dropped 0 bases and J dropped 8; count of bases not matched to a gene: 6. DNA for the CDR3: TGTGCCACCAGCAGAGATAGGGCGGGGGGAGATGAGCAGTTCTTC. This gives the protein CATSRDRAGGDEQFF.

The gene calls are TRBV19 and TRBJ2-3; D may match TRBD1 or TRBD2 (5 bases each). The CDR3 totals 17 residues. Germline assignment: CDR1 LNHDA and CDR2 SQIVND (reference sequence). Trimming took 9 bases from V and 1 from J, leaving 23 bases between them. The CDR3 DNA reads as TGTGCCAGCCCCCCGTTGGACGGGCGAGGGGGCACAGATACGCAGTATTTT. This gives the protein CASPPLDGRGGTDTQYF.

The rearrangement links TRBV6-4 to TRBJ2-1, with D tentatively TRBD1 or TRBD2 (5 bases each). Germline assignment: CDR1 MRHNA and CDR2 SNTAGT. The CDR3 sequence is 15 residues long. Between the trimmed V and J ends, which lost 4 bases and 9 bases, there was a span of 19 bases. The DNA for the CDR3 is TGTGCCAGCAGTGCGGGACGAAGTAGTTCGGTTGAGCAGTTCTTC. It specifies CASSAGRSSSVEQFF.

The genes are TRBV14 and TRBJ1-2; 9 bases map to TRBD1. Germline CDR1 and CDR2: SGHDN and FVKESK. With V trimmed by 2 bases and J by 5 bases, 12 bases remained unmatched. The CDR3 has 17 residues. CDR3 protein: CASSQSGQGSSRYGYTF. CDR3 bases: TGTGCCAGCAGCCAATCGGGACAGGGATCAAGCCGTTATGGCTACACCTTC.

J is TRBJ2-1 and V is TRBV7-2; 9 positions agree with TRBD2. Germline loops: CDR1 SGHTA, CDR2 FQGNSA. J lost 9 bases, V lost 1 base, and 19 bases had no gene match. The CDR3 is made up of 19 amino acids. The CDR3 bases are TGTGCCAGCAGCTTAGGAGGAAGAAGTAGCGGGAGTTGGAATTGTGAGCAGTTCTTC. Amino acid sequence: CASSLGGRSSGSWNCEQFF.

This rearrangement joins TRBV11-2 to TRBJ2-1; TRBD2 is a possible D gene (6 bases). The CDR3 loop spans 19 amino acids. With 0 bases removed from V and 5 bases from J, the gap between germline ends came to 23 bases. The germline V gene has CDR1 SGHAT and CDR2 FQNNGV. For the CDR3, the DNA is TGTGCCAGCAGCTTAGACCTAGCAGGCCCCCTGGGGGGTGACAATGAGCAGTTCTTC. Translation gives CASSLDLAGPLGGDNEQFF.

This chain uses TRBV19 with TRBJ2-2; TRBD2 might be the D (6 bases). The length of the CDR3 is 14 residues. Trimming left V 6 bases short and J 6 bases short, with 14 bases between. Germline lookup yields CDR1 LNHDA and CDR2 SQIVND (reference sequence). This CDR3 is CASSPGSIAGELFF. As DNA, the CDR3 is TGTGCCAGTAGCCCCGGGAGTATCGCCGGGGAGCTGTTTTTT.

The genes are TRBV27 and TRBJ2-2; TRBD1 aligns across 7 bases. The CDR3 is 15 amino acids. V lost 3 bases and J lost 3; bases outside the gene matches: 4. Germline CDR1 and CDR2: MNHEY and SMNVEV (reference sequence). CDR3 region: CASSLTGRDTGELFF. The CDR3 DNA reads TGTGCCAGCAGTTTGACAGGGAGAGACACCGGGGAGCTGTTTTTT.

The chain is built from TRBV6-6 and TRBJ2-1; 7 bases align to TRBD1. V lost 6 bases and J lost 4; bases outside the gene matches: 12. Per germline, CDR1 MNHNY and CDR2 SVGAGI (reference sequence). The CDR3 contains 16 residues. The CDR3 DNA sequence: TGTGCCAGCAGCCTATCCAACAGGGGAGCATACAATGAGCAGTTCTTC. It codes for CASSLSNRGAYNEQFF.

This chain links TRBV29-1 with TRBJ2-5; 10 bases fit TRBD1. CDR3 length: 12 residues. Germline-derived CDR1 and CDR2 are SQVTM and ANQGSEA. Trimming took 6 bases from V and 3 from J; bases not matched to a gene: 1. CDR3 amino acids: CSVDRGEETQYF. The CDR3 bases are TGCAGCGTGGACAGGGGGGAAGAGACCCAGTACTTC.

The V call is TRBV10-3, the J call TRBJ2-7; D possibly corresponds to TRBD2 (5 bases). Germline CDR1 and CDR2: ENHRY and SYGVKD. The CDR3 runs to 17 residues. V dropped 2 bases and J dropped 5 bases, with 22 bases sitting between them. The CDR3 protein is CAISEEEVGAPGDEQYF. The CDR3 DNA follows: TGTGCCATCAGTGAGGAGGAGGTGGGAGCCCCAGGAGACGAGCAGTACTTC.

CDR3 residues: CASSLGCGAEGNTIYF. The CDR3 DNA is TGTGCCAGCAGCTTGGGTTGCGGGGCAGAAGGAAACACCATATATTTT. The chain recombines TRBV7-9 with TRBJ1-3, with D possibly being TRBD1 (5 bases). CDR1 SEHNR and CDR2 FQNEAQ come from the germline V gene (reference sequence). This CDR3 has 16 residues. V shed 3 bases and J shed 4 bases, with 16 bases lying between them.

The V call is TRBV6-1, the J call TRBJ1-1; weak D call: TRBD1 (5 bases). Between the trimmed V and J ends, which lost 2 bases and 1 base, there was a span of 11 bases. The V gene's germline CDR1 is MNHNS and CDR2 SASEGT. The CDR3 runs 15 residues. The CDR3 spells CASSEWEGSNTEAFF. The DNA for the CDR3 is TGTGCCAGCAGTGAATGGGAGGGGTCGAACACTGAAGCTTTCTTT.

The chain combines TRBV7-2 with TRBJ2-3, with 9 positions matching TRBD2. V trimming: 2 bases; J trimming: 5 bases; junction bases outside the gene matches: 17. The CDR3 is 19 residues long. Germline assignment: CDR1 SGHTA and CDR2 FQGNSA. This CDR3 reads CASSLWGGSGRGWIDTQYF. The CDR3 DNA is TGTGCCAGCAGCTTATGGGGGGGTAGCGGGAGAGGATGGATAGATACGCAGTATTTT.

This rearrangement joins TRBV6-1 to TRBJ2-1; D gene unclear. The V end lost 6 bases, the J end lost 5 bases, and 11 bases lay between the germline ends. The CDR3 loop spans 13 amino acids. Germline CDR1 and CDR2: MNHNS and SASEGT. CDR3 region: CASRTRVNNEQFF. The CDR3 coding sequence is TGTGCCAGCAGGACAAGGGTGAACAATGAGCAGTTCTTC.

This clone was observed once. This rearrangement joins TRBV27 to TRBJ2-5; 8 bases align to TRBD2. Near its end, the DNA agrees better with TRBJ2-7, so the J call may be wrong. Germline lookup yields CDR1 MNHEY and CDR2 SMNVEV (reference sequence). The length of the CDR3 is 16 residues. The CDR3 DNA reads TGTGCCAGCAGTTCGTCGTCTGGCGGGAGGCTCTACGAGCAGTACTTC. Its translation is CASSSSSGGRLYEQYF.

This clone has a single count. This sequence joins TRBV27 and TRBJ2-3; 9 nucleotides agree with TRBD2. This CDR3 has 15 residues. V was pared by 6 bases and J by 2 bases, with 6 bases of the junction left unmatched. The germline V gene encodes CDR1 MNHEY and CDR2 SMNVEV (reference sequence). The CDR3 sequence: CASSPTSGYTDTQYF. The CDR3, as DNA: TGTGCCAGCAGCCCGACTAGCGGTTACACAGATACGCAGTATTTT.

V usage is TRBV27 and J usage is TRBJ1-1; D might be TRBD1 (5 bases). The germline gives CDR1 MNHEY, CDR2 SMNVEV (reference sequence). This CDR3 spans 13 amino acids. V shed 6 bases and J shed 6 bases, with 14 bases lying between them. The CDR3: CASSAAGTAEAFF. The DNA for the CDR3 is TGTGCCAGCAGCGCAGCGGGGACCGCTGAAGCTTTCTTT.

The chain recombines TRBV7-9 with TRBJ2-7; D remains unclear. CDR1 and CDR2 (germline): SEHNR, FQNEAQ (reference sequence). The length of the CDR3 is 11 residues. Trimming stripped 4 bases from V and 7 bases from J, with 8 bases between. CDR3 sequence (DNA): TGTGCCAGCAGCTCGACGGTGGAGCAGTACTTC. This codes for CASSSTVEQYF.

The chain has TRBV28 and TRBJ2-3; TRBD2 aligns across 13 bases. With V trimmed by 10 bases and J by 2 bases, 15 bases remained unmatched. The CDR3 covers 18 residues. Germline CDR1 is MDHEN and CDR2 is SYDVKM. CDR3 sequence: CATDTSGRAIWHTDTQYF. Here the CDR3 DNA reads TGTGCCACCGATACTAGCGGGAGGGCCATCTGGCACACAGATACGCAGTATTTT.